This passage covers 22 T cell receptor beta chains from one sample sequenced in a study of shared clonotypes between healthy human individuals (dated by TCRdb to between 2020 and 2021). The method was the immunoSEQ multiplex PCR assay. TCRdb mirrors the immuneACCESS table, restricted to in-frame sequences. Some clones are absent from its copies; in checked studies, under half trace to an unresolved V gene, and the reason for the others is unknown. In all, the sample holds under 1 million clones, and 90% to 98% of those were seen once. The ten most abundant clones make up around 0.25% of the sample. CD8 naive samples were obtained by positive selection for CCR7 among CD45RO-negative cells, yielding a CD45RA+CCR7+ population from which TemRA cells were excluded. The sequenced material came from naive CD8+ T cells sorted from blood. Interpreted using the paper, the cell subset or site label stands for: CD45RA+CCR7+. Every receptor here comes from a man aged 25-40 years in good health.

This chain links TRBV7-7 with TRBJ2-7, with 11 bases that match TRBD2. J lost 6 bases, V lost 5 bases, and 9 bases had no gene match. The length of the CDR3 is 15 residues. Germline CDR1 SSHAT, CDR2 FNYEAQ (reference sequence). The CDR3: CASSIGLAGLREQYF. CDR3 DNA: TGTGCCAGCAGCATTGGACTAGCGGGTCTCCGCGAGCAGTACTTC.

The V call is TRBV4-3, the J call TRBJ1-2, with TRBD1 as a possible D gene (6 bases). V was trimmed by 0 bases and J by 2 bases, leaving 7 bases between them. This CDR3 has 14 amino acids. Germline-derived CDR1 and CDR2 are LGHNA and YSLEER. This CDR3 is CASSQEQGNYGYTF. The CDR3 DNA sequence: TGCGCCAGCAGCCAAGAACAGGGAAACTATGGCTACACCTTC.

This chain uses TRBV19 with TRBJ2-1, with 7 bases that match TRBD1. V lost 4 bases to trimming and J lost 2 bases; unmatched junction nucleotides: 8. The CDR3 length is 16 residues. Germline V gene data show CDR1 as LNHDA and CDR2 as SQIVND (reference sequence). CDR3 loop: CASSRTGEGAYNEQFF. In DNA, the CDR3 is TGTGCCAGTAGTAGAACAGGGGAAGGGGCCTACAATGAGCAGTTCTTC.

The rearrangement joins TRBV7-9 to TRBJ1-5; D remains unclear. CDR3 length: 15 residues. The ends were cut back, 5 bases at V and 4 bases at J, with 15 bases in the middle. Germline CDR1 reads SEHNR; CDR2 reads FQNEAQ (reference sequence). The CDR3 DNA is TGTGCCAGCAGCCCAGAGCATGGCGGGAATCAGCCCCAGCATTTT. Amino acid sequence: CASSPEHGGNQPQHF.

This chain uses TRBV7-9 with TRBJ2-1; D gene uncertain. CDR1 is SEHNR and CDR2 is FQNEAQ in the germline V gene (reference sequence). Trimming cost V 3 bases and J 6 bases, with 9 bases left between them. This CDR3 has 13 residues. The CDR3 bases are TGTGCCAGCAGCTTCAGGACGATCAATGAGCAGTTCTTC. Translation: CASSFRTINEQFF. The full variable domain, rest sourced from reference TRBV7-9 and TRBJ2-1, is DTGVSQNPRHKITKRGQNVTFRCDPISEHNRLYWYRQTLGQGPEFLTYFQNEAQLEKSRLLSDRFSAERPKGSFSTLEIQRTEQGDSAMYLCASSFRTINEQFFGPGTRLTVL.

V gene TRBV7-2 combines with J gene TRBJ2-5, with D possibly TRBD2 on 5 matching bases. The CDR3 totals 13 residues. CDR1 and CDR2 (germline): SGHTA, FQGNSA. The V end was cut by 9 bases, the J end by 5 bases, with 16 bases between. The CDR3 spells CASTLTGRETQYF. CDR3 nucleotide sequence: TGTGCCAGTACCCTGACGGGAAGGGAGACCCAGTACTTC.

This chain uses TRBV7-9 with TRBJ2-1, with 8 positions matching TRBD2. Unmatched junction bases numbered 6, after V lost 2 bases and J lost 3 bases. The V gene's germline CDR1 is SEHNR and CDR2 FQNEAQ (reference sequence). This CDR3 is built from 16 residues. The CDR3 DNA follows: TGTGCCAGCAGCTTATCGTCAGCGGGAGTCTACAATGAGCAGTTCTTC. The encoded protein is CASSLSSAGVYNEQFF.

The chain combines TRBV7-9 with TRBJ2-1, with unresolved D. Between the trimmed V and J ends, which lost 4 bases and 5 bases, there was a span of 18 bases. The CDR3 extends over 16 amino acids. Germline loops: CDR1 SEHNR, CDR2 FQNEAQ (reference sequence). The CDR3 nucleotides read TGTGCCAGCAGCTCCCGGTTAGCCGATGGTGACAATGAGCAGTTCTTC. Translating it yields CASSSRLADGDNEQFF.

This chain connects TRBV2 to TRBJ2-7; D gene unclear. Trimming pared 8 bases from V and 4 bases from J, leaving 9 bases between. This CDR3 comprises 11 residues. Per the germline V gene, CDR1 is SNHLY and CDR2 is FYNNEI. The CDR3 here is CASVSMYEQYF. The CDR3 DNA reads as TGTGCCAGCGTTAGTATGTACGAGCAGTACTTC.

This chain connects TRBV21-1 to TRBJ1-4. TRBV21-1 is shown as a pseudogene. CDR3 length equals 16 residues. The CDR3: CASSKPLDGCGEKLFF. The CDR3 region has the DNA TGTGCCAGCAGCAAACCCCTCGACGGGTGTGGGGAAAAACTGTTTTTT.

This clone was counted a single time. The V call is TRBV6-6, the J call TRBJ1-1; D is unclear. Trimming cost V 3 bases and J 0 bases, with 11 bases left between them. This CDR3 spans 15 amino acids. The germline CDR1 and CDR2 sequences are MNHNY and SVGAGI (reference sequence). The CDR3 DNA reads TGTGCCAGCAGTTATTCGGGAGATTTGAACACTGAAGCTTTCTTT. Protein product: CASSYSGDLNTEAFF.

The CDR3 bases are TGCAGCGTTGAAAAAACTGGGGTAATAGGAGTTCACAATGAGCAGTTCTTC. Translation gives CSVEKTGVIGVHNEQFF. The chain has TRBV29-1 and TRBJ2-1; D call uncertain. Germline V gene lookup returns CDR1 SQVTM and CDR2 ANQGSEA. Trimming pared 2 bases from V and 5 bases from J, leaving 22 bases between. The CDR3 extends over 17 amino acids.

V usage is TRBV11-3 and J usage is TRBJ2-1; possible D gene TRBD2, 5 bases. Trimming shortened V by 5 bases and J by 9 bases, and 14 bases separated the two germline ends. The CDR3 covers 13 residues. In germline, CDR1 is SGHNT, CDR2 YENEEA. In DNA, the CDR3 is TGTGCCAGCAGCCCCTACGAGGGCTCTGAGCAGTTCTTC. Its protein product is CASSPYEGSEQFF.

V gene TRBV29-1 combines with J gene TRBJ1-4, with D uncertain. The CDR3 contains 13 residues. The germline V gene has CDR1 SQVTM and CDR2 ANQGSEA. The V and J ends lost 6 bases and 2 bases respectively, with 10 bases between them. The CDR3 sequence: CSVIPTTNEKLFF. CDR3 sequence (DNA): TGCAGCGTGATACCGACTACTAATGAAAAACTGTTTTTT.

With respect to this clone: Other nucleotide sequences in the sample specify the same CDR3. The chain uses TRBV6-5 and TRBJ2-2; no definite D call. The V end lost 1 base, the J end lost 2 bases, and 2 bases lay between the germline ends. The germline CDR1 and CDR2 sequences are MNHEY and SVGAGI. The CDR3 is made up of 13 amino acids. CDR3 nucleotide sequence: TGTGCCAGCAGTTACTATAACACCGGGGAGCTGTTTTTT. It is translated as CASSYYNTGELFF.

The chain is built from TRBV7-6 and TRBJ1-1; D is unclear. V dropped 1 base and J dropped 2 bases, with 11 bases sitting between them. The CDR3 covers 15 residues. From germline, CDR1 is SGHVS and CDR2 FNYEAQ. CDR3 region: CASSLVGNGNTEAFF. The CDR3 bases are TGTGCCAGCAGCTTAGTGGGCAATGGTAACACTGAAGCTTTCTTT.

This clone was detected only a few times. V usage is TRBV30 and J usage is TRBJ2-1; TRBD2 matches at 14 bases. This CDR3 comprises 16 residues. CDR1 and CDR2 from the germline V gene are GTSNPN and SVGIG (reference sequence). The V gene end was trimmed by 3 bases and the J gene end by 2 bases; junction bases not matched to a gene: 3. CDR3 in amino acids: CAWSRGLAGAYNEQFF. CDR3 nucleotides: TGTGCCTGGAGCCGGGGACTAGCGGGAGCCTACAATGAGCAGTTCTTC.

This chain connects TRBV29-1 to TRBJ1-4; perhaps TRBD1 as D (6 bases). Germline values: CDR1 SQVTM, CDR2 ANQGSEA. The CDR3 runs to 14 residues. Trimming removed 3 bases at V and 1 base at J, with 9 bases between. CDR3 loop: CSVEGRGTNEKLFF. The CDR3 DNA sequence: TGCAGCGTTGAGGGCAGGGGAACTAATGAAAAACTGTTTTTT.

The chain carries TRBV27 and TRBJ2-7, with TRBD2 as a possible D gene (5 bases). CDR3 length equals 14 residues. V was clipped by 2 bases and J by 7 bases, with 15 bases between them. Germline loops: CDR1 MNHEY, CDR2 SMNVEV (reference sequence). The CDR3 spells CASSLSRLRREQYF. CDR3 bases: TGTGCCAGCAGTTTAAGTAGACTCCGGAGGGAGCAGTACTTC.

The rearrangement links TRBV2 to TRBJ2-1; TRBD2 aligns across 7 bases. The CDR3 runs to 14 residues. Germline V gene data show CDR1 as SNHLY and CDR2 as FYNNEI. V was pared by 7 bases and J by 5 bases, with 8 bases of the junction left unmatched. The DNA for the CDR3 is TGTGCCAGCAACTCCGGGAGGCTTAACAATGAGCAGTTCTTC. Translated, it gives CASNSGRLNNEQFF.

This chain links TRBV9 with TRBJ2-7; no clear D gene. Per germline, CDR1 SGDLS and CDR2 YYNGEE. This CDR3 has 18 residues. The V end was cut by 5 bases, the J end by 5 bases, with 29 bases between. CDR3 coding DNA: TGTGCCAGCAGGGGGTGCCCGACTGACATGTATTTTGTGGACGAGCAGTACTTC. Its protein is CASRGCPTDMYFVDEQYF.

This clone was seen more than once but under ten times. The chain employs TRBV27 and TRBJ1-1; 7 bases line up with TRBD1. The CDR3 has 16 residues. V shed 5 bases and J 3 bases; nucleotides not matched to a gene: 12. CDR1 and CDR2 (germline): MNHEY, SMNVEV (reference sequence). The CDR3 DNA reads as TGTGCCAGCAGTCTTCAGGGGGGCGGACCGCACACTGAAGCTTTCTTT. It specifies CASSLQGGGPHTEAFF.